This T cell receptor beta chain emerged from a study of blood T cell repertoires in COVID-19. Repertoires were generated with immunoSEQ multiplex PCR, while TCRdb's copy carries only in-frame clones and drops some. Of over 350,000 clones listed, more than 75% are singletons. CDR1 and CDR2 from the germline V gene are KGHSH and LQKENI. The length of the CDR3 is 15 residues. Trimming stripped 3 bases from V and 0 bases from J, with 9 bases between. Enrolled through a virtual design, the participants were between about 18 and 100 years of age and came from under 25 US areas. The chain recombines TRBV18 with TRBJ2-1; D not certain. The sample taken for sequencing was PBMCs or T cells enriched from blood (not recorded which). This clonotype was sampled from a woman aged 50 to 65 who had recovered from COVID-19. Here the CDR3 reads CASSPSVVSYNEQFF. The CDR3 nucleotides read TGTGCCAGCTCACCCTCTGTTGTCTCCTACAATGAGCAGTTCTTC.